The source of this T cell receptor beta chain is a study of T cells expressing NK-cell markers. Overall study: Sequenced donors, eight in total, included seven who were HCMV-seropositive and one who was seronegative.

Concerning this clonotype: The antigen is unknown.

The CDR3 is made up of 15 amino acids. Germline V CDR1 and CDR2: MNHEY, SMNVEV (reference sequence). Making the TCR beta cDNA relied on 5'RACE template switching with UMIs. For each CDR3 protein, TCRdb gives one entry from its re-call of the 5' RACE reads, without DNA. The data show approximately 550,000 distinct CDR3 sequences, and the top ten clones hold under 4.5%. Study-wide results and caveats: The CD3+CD56-NKG2C+ fraction of a few donors was likewise dominated by these clonotypes.

The sequenced sample was blood T cells: a sorted CD56 or NKG2C T cell subset, CD4+ or CD8+ T cells, or bulk PBMC T cells (not recorded which). The rearrangement joins TRBV27 to TRBJ2-7; TCRdb's assignment of TRBD2 cannot be checked, as there is no DNA. The clonotype originates from a man in his late teens or twenties in good health. CDR3 loop: CASRQRDFLFYEQYF.